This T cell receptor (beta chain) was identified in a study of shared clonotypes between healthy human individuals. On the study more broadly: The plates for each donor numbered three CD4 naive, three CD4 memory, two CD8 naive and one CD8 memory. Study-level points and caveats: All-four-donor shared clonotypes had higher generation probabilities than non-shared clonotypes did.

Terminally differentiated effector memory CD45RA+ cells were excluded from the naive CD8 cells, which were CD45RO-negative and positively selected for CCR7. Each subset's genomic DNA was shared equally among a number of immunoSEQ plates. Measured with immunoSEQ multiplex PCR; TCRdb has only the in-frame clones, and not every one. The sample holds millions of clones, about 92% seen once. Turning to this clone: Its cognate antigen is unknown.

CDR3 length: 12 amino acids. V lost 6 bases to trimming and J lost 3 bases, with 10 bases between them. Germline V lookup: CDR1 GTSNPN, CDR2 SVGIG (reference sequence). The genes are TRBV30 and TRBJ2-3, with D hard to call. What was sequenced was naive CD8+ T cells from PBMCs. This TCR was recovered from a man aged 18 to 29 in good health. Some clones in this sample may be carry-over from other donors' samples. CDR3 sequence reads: CACPLGTDTQYF. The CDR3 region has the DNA TGTGCCTGTCCCCTCGGGACAGATACGCAGTATTTT.